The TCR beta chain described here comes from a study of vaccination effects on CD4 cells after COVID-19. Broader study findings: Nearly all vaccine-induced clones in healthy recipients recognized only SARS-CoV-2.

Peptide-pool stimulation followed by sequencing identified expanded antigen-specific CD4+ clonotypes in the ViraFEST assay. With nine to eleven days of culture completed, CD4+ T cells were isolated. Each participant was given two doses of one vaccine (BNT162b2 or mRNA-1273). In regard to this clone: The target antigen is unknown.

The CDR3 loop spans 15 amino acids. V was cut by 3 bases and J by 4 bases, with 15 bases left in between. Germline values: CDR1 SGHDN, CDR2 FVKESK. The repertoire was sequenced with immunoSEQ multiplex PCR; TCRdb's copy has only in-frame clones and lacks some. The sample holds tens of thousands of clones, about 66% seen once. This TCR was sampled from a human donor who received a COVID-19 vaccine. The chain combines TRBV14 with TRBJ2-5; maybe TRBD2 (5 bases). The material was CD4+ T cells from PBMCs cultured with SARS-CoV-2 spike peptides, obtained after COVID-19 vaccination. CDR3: CASSHRGQIPETQYF. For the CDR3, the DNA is TGTGCCAGCAGCCATCGCGGGCAAATCCCAGAGACCCAGTACTTC.